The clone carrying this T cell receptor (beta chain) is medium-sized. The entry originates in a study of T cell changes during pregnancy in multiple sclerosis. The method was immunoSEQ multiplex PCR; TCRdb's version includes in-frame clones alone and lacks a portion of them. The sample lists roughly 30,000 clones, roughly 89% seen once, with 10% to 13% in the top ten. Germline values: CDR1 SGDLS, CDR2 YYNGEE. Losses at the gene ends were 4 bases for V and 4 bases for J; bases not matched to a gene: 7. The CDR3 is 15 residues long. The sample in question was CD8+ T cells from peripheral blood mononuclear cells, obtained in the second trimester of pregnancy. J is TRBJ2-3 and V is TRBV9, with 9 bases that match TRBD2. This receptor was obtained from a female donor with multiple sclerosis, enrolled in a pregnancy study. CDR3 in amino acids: CASSISGRGADTQYF. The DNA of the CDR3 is TGTGCCAGCAGCATTAGCGGGAGAGGCGCAGATACGCAGTATTTT.